The TCR beta chain described here comes from a study of control samples from healthy donors and cancer patients. The count of this clone is one. The data were produced by immunoSEQ multiplex PCR, yet TCRdb's version contains in-frame clones alone and is incomplete. The table records 100,000 to 150,000 clones, roughly 91% of them present only once. V gave up 6 bases and J gave up 6 bases; unmatched junction bases: 5. The CDR3 sequence is 14 residues long. Germline loops: CDR1 WSHSY, CDR2 SAAADI. The V and J genes are TRBV10-2 and TRBJ2-1; 10 bases match TRBD1. This receptor was identified in a man aged 45-65 years with head and neck cancer. The sequenced material came from PBMCs. In DNA form, the CDR3 reads TGCGCCAGCAGGCCCGGGACAGGGGTCAATGAGCAGTTCTTC. Amino acid sequence: CASRPGTGVNEQFF.